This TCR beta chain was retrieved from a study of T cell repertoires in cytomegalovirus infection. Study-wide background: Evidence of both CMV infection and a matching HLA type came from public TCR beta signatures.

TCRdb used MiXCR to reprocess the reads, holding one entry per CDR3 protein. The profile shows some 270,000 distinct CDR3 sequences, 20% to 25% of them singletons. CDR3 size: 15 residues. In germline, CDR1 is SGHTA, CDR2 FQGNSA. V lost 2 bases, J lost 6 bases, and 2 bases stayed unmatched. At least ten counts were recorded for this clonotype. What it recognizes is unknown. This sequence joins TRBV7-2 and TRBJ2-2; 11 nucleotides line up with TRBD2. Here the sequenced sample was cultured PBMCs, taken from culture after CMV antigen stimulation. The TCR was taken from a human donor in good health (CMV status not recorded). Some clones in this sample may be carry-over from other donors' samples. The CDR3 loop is CASSLTSGSSGELFF. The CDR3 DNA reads TGTGCCAGCAGCTTAACTAGCGGGAGCTCCGGGGAGCTGTTTTTT.